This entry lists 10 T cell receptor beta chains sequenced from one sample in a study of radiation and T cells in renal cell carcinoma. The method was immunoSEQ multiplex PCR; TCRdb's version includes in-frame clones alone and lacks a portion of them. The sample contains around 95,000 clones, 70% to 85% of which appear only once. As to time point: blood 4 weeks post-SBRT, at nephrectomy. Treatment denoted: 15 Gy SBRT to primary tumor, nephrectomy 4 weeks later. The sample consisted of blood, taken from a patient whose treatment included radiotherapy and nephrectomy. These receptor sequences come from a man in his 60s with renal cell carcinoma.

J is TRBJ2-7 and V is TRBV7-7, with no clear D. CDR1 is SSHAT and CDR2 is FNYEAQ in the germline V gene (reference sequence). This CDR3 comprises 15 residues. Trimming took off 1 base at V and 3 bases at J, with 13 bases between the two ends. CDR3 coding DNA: TGTGCCAGCAGCTTAGAACCGGGTCCGATCTACGAGCAGTACTTC. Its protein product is CASSLEPGPIYEQYF.

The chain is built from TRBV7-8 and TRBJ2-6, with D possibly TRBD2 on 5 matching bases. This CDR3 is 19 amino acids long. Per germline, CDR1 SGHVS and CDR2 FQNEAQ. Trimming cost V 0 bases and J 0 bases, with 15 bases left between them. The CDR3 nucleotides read TGTGCCAGCAGCTTAGCGGTTCTCAGGAGGAACTCTGGGGCCAACGTCCTGACTTTC. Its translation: CASSLAVLRRNSGANVLTF. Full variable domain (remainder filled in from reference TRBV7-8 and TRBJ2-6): GAGVSQSPRYKVAKRGQDVALRCDPISGHVSLFWYQQALGQGPEFLTYFQNEAQLDKSGLPSDRFFAERPEGSVSTLKIQRTQQEDSAVYLCASSLAVLRRNSGANVLTFGAGSRLTVL.

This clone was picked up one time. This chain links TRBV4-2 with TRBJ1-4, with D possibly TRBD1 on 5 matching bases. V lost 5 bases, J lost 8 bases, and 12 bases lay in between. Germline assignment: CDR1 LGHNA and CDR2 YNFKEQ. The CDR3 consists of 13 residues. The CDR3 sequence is CASSSRGREKLFF. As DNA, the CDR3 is TGTGCCAGCAGCTCCCGGGGGAGAGAAAAACTGTTTTTT.

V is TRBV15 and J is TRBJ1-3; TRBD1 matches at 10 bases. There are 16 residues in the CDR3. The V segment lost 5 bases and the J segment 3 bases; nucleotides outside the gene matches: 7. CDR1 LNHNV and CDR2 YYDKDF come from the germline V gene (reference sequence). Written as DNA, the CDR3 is TGTGCCACCAGCGGTAGACAGGGGGCGGTTGGAAACACCATATATTTT. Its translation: CATSGRQGAVGNTIYF.

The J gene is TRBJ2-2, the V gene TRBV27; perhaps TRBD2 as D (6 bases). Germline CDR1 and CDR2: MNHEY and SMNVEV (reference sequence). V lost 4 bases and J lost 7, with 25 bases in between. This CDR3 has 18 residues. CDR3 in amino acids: CASSSNLGGIRRIGELFF. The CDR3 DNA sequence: TGTGCCAGCAGTTCCAACCTCGGCGGGATCCGCAGAATCGGGGAGCTGTTTTTT.

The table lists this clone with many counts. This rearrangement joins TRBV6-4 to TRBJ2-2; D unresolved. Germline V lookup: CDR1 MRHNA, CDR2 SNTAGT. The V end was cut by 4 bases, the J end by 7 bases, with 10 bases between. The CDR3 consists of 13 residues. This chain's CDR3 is CASSVEFGGELFF. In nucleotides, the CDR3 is TGTGCCAGCAGTGTGGAGTTCGGCGGGGAGCTGTTTTTT.

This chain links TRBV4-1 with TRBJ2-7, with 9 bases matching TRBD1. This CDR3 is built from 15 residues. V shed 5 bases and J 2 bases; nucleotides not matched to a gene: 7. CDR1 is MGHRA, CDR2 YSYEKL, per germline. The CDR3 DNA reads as TGCGCCAGCAGCGATCCGGGACAGGGAGCCTACGAGCAGTACTTC. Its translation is CASSDPGQGAYEQYF.

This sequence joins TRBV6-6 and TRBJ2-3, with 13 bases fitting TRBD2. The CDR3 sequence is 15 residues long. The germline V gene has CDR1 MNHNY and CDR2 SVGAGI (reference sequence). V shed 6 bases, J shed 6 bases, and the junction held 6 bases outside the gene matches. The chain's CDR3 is CASSPTSGRGDTQYF. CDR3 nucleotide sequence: TGTGCCAGCAGCCCAACTAGCGGGAGGGGTGATACGCAGTATTTT.

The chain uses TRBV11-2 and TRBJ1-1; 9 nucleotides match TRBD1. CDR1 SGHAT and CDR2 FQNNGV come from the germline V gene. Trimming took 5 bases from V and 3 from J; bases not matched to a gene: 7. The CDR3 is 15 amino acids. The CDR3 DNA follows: TGTGCCAGCAGCGTTACAGGGGGCGCCTACACTGAAGCTTTCTTT. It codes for CASSVTGGAYTEAFF. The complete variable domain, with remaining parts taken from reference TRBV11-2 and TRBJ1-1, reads EAGVAQSPRYKIIEKRQSVAFWCNPISGHATLYWYQQILGQGPKLLIQFQNNGVVDDSQLPKDRFSAERLKGVDSTLKIQPAKLEDSAVYLCASSVTGGAYTEAFFGQGTRLTVV.

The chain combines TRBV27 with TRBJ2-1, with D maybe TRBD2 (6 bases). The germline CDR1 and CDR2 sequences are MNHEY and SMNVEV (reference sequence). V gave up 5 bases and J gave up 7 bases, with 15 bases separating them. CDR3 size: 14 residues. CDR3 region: CASSLGGGRNEQFF. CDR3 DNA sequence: TGTGCCAGCAGTCTTGGGGGAGGACGTAATGAGCAGTTCTTC.